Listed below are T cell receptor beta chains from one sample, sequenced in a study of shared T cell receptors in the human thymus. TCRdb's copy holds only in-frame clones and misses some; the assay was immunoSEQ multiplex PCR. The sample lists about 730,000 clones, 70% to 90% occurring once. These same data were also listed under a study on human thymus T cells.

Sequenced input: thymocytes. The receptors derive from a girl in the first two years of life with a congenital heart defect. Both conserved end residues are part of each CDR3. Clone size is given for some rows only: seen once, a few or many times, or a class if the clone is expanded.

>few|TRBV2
CASRTMTSGGVTGELFF
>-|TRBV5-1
CASSIGQGTDTQYF
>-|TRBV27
CASSFQGRSRYEQFF
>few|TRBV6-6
CASSLPSGKNTEAFF
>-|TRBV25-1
CASSERLITEAFF
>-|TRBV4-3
CASSQVLTGIYSYNEQFF
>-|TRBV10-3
CAISESRAGNTIYF
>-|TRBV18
CASSPTRSQDSSNQPQHF
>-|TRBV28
CASSSPRGLNTEAFF
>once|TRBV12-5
CASGLQGPDRKTEAFF
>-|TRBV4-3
CASSYLGLAGTDTQYF
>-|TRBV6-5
CATKLIESGGELFF
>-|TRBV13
CASSLFGGDRANYGYTF
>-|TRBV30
CAWSAKPLTEGYGYTF
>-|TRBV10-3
CAISETGTGYNQPQHF
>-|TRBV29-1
CSVEVTGNMNTEAFF
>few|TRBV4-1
CASSQVTADSPLHF
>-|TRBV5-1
CASSRDRYSPLHF
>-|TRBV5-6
CASSVNRATHMRGNTEAFF
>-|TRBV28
CASSLSGGGGRSYEQYF
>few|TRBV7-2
CASSSGLGNTDTQYF
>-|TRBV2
CARLVPQGAHLGYTF
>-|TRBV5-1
CASNRGTGLYEQYF
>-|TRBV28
CASSLRGQGGLSNQPQHF
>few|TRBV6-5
CASSETHREAFF
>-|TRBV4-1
CASSHDRGGMNYTF
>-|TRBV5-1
CASSLQGALWGETQYF
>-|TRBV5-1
CASSLAQGGSEKLFF
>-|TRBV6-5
CASSSTWADEAFF
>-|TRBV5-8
CASSSTWTGGRQPQHF
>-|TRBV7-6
CASSQLAGGILGEQYF
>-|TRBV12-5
CASGLAGQGETEAFF
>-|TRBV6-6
CASRGLAGLQDTQYF
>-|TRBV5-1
CASRSKDRGTYGYTF
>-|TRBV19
CASSFGQGMNTEAFF
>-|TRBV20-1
CSAREAEQYF
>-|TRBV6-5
CASSFGQDYNEQFF
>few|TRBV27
CASSYGTGTFDEQYF
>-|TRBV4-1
CASSPGQDPNTRELFF
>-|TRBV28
CASRKLGGRLGTEAFF
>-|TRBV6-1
CASSEGSRTGWGGYTF